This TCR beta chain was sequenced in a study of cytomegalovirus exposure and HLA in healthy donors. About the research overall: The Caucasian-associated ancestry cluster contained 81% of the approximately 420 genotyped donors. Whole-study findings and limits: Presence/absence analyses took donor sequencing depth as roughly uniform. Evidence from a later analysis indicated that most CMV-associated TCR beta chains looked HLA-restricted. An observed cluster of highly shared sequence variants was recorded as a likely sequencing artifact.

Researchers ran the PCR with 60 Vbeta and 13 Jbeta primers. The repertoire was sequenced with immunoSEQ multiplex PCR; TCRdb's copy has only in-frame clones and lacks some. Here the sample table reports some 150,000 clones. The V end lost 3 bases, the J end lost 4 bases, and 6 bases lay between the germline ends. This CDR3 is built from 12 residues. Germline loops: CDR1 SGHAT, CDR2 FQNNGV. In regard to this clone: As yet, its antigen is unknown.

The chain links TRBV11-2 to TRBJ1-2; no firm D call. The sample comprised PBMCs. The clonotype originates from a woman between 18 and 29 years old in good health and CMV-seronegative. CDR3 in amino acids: CASSFEGYGYTF. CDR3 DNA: TGTGCCAGCAGCTTTGAGGGCTATGGCTACACCTTC.